Below, 11 T cell receptor beta chains from the same sample are listed, as sequenced in a study of T-cell reconstitution after alpha-beta-depleted transplantation in children. For TCRbeta, the library was prepared with unique molecular identifiers. TCRdb independently ran MiXCR on the PCR reads; one entry per CDR3 protein. The table lists 700,000 or so distinct CDR3 sequences, under 15% of them singletons. Sample: PBMCs, taken before TCRalphabeta/CD19-depleted stem cell transplant. The receptors stem from a girl aged 2-9 years with congenital amegakaryocytic thrombocytopenia, due to receive a stem cell transplant.

The V and J genes are TRBV5-1 and TRBJ2-2; 7 nucleotides match TRBD1. This CDR3 contains 15 residues. V lost 3 bases, J lost 2 bases, and 4 bases stayed unmatched. CDR1 and CDR2 from the germline V gene are SGHRS and YFSETQ. The CDR3 here is CASSSTGINTGELFF. The DNA of the CDR3 is TGCGCCAGCAGCTCGACAGGGATAAACACCGGGGAGCTGTTTTTT.

This clonotype came up many times. This chain connects TRBV20-1 to TRBJ2-7, with TRBD2 as a possible D gene (6 bases). V was cut by 6 bases and J by 2 bases, with 23 bases left in between. CDR3 length: 16 residues. Germline lookup yields CDR1 DFQATT and CDR2 SNEGSKA (reference sequence). In DNA, the CDR3 is TGCAGTGCCTTGCCCCCCTGGCTAGCGATAACCTACGAGCAGTACTTC. It encodes CSALPPWLAITYEQYF.

The table lists this clonotype with a few counts. The chain uses TRBV19 and TRBJ1-1; D is ambiguous. The V gene lost 2 bases and the J gene lost 1 base, with 11 bases spanning the gap. Germline V lookup: CDR1 LNHDA, CDR2 SQIVND (reference sequence). The CDR3 spans 15 residues. The CDR3 loop is CASSIFGRTNTEAFF. As DNA, the CDR3 is TGTGCCAGTAGTATATTCGGCAGAACGAACACTGAAGCTTTCTTT.

As for this clonotype: One base away lies a much larger clone, so this may be a sequencing read error. This chain joins TRBV20-1 and TRBJ2-3, with TRBD2 matching over 7 bases. The germline V gene has CDR1 DFQATT and CDR2 SNEGSKA (reference sequence). The CDR3 contains 16 residues. CDR3 in amino acids: CSAPKPLAEDTGTQYF. In DNA form, the CDR3 reads TGCAGTGCTCCTAAGCCCCTAGCGGAGGACACAGGTACGCAGTATTTT.

The genes are TRBV27 and TRBJ2-4; D possibly uses TRBD1 or TRBD2 (5 bases each). CDR3 length equals 15 residues. Germline V gene sequence: CDR1 MNHEY, CDR2 SMNVEV (reference sequence). Between the trimmed V and J ends, which lost 6 bases and 7 bases, there was a span of 19 bases. The CDR3 nucleotides read TGTGCCAGCAGCCCCTTTTGGGACCTAGGGAACATTCAGTACTTC. The encoded protein is CASSPFWDLGNIQYF.

The table lists this clonotype with many counts. This chain uses TRBV20-1 with TRBJ2-7; D possibly corresponds to TRBD2 (6 bases). The germline gives CDR1 DFQATT, CDR2 SNEGSKA (reference sequence). The CDR3 is 13 amino acids. V shed 3 bases and J shed 2 bases, with 11 bases lying between them. In DNA form, the CDR3 reads TGCAGTGCTAGCCGGGACTCCGCCTACGAGCAGTACTTC. It codes for CSASRDSAYEQYF.

This clonotype was counted many times. The V and J genes are TRBV20-1 and TRBJ1-2; the D gene is possibly TRBD1 (6 bases). Germline V gene lookup returns CDR1 DFQATT and CDR2 SNEGSKA (reference sequence). Trimming left V 6 bases short and J 4 bases short, with 15 bases between. The CDR3 is 13 amino acids. CDR3 DNA sequence: TGCAGTGCACCGGCCGGGACAAGCTATGGCTACACCTTC. Amino acid sequence: CSAPAGTSYGYTF.

This clonotype came up a few times. The chain employs TRBV20-1 and TRBJ1-1, with D possibly TRBD1 on 5 matching bases. Germline-derived CDR1 and CDR2 are DFQATT and SNEGSKA (reference sequence). The V end was cut by 4 bases, the J end by 0 bases, with 12 bases between. This CDR3 is 14 amino acids long. The CDR3 is CSAKVGAMNTEAFF. The CDR3 DNA is TGCAGTGCTAAAGTAGGGGCAATGAACACTGAAGCTTTCTTT.

The chain recombines TRBV20-1 with TRBJ2-4, with D perhaps TRBD2 (6 bases). The CDR3 extends over 13 amino acids. CDR1 and CDR2 (germline): DFQATT, SNEGSKA (reference sequence). V lost 6 bases, J lost 3 bases, and 12 bases lay in between. This CDR3 reads CSAGGIGKNIQYF. The CDR3 DNA reads TGCAGTGCCGGCGGGATAGGCAAAAACATTCAGTACTTC.

Ten or more counts support this clonotype. This chain uses TRBV15 with TRBJ2-5; D may be TRBD1 (7 bases). The CDR3 length is 14 residues. Trimming removed 5 bases at V and 1 base at J, with 11 bases between. Germline assignment: CDR1 LNHNV and CDR2 YYDKDF (reference sequence). The CDR3 DNA follows: TGTGCCACCAGCGGCGGGACAGCCCAAGAGACCCAGTACTTC. Amino acids: CATSGGTAQETQYF.

This clonotype was recorded many times. The J gene is TRBJ1-5, the V gene TRBV7-8, with 7 bases identical to TRBD1. The V and J ends lost 2 bases and 3 bases, in that order; junction bases with no gene match: 4. The length of the CDR3 is 15 residues. CDR1 is SGHVS, CDR2 FQNEAQ, per germline. The CDR3 DNA follows: TGTGCCAGCAGCTTAATGGGACAGAACAATCAGCCCCAGCATTTT. Translation: CASSLMGQNNQPQHF.